Listed below are T cell receptor beta chains from one sample, sequenced in a study of CD4 T cells in relation to SARS-CoV-2 and coronaviruses. Their cognate antigens are unknown. The data were produced by immunoSEQ multiplex PCR, yet TCRdb's version contains in-frame clones alone and is incomplete. In the table there are over 10,000 clones, approximately 78% of which are singletons. Sequenced: CD4+ T cells from PBMCs, cultured in vitro. All receptors derive from a human donor in good health. Both conserved end residues are part of each CDR3. A D gene is named only where the DNA matches it firmly. The size of a clone is reported for some rows only, either as once, few or many, or as a class for expanded clones.

D gene,J gene,V gene,clone size,CDR3 DNA,CDR3 protein
.,TRBJ2-3,TRBV10-3,.,TGTGCCACCAAAGAGGCAACTGGATCTAGCACAGATACGCAGTATTTT,CATKEATGSSTDTQYF
TRBD2,TRBJ2-3,TRBV20-1,.,TGCAGTGCTAGTGGCGGGGGGGCTTGGACAGATACGCAGTATTTT,CSASGGGAWTDTQYF
.,TRBJ1-2,TRBV5-4,.,TGTGCCACCAGCTATATGGACTATGGCTACACCTTC,CATSYMDYGYTF
.,TRBJ1-4,TRBV4-3,.,TGCGCCAGCAGCCAAGATGGTCTGGGAGATAATGAAAAACTGTTTTTT,CASSQDGLGDNEKLFF
.,TRBJ1-1,TRBV20-1,.,TGCAGTGCTAGTGAACCCTATCGGTTAGTCAACACTGAAGCTTTCTTT,CSASEPYRLVNTEAFF
.,TRBJ2-3,TRBV7-2,.,TGTGCCAGCAGCTTAGGGGACACCCCGGGAGATACGCAGTATTTT,CASSLGDTPGDTQYF
.,TRBJ1-1,TRBV6-5,.,TGTGCCAGCAGGCGTAACACTGAAGCTTTCTTT,CASRRNTEAFF
.,TRBJ2-7,TRBV5-1,few,TGCGCCAGCAGCTTGGCCCCCGCTAGTAACGAGCAGTACTTC,CASSLAPASNEQYF
.,TRBJ2-5,TRBV10-3,.,TGTGCCATCAGTGAGTCCACAGTCCAAGAGACCCAGTACTTC,CAISESTVQETQYF
TRBD2,TRBJ2-3,TRBV14,once,TGTGCCAGCAGCCCTGGGGGACTAGCGACAGATACGCAGTATTTT,CASSPGGLATDTQYF
.,TRBJ2-3,TRBV12-3/TRBV12-4,.,TGTGCCACCAGGCTGGGGCGCACAGATACGCAGTATTTT,CATRLGRTDTQYF
.,TRBJ2-2,TRBV19,.,TGTGCCAGTAGTACCCTTTGGGGGGCGGCCGGGGAGCTGTTTTTT,CASSTLWGAAGELFF
TRBD1,TRBJ2-3,TRBV9,once,TGTGCCAGCAGCGCACAGGGGAGCGTAAACACAGATACGCAGTATTTT,CASSAQGSVNTDTQYF
.,TRBJ2-5,TRBV2,.,TGTGCCAGCCGTTCCAGAAACCAAGAGACCCAGTACTTC,CASRSRNQETQYF
.,TRBJ1-3,TRBV7-9,.,TGTGCCCTCGACACCTCTGGAAACACCATATATTTT,CALDTSGNTIYF
.,TRBJ2-3,TRBV6-5,.,TGTGCCAGCAATGGTCCCGTGGATACGCAGTATTTT,CASNGPVDTQYF
.,TRBJ1-4,TRBV5-1,.,TGCGCCAGCAGCTTGGCGCCCCGGGGGTCCCAAAGGACAACTAATGAAAAACTGTTTTTT,CASSLAPRGSQRTTNEKLFF
TRBD2,TRBJ2-1,TRBV18,.,TGTGCCAGCTCACCATGGGGGGGGAATGAGCAGTTCTTC,CASSPWGGNEQFF
TRBD2,TRBJ2-3,TRBV3-1/TRBV3-2,.,TGTGCCAGCAGCCAAGAAGGCGGGAGGGCCCCAGATACGCAGTATTTT,CASSQEGGRAPDTQYF
.,TRBJ2-3,TRBV4-1,.,TGCGCCAGCAGCCAAGACCCCGACCCTAGCACAGATACGCAGTATTTT,CASSQDPDPSTDTQYF
TRBD1,TRBJ2-7,TRBV19,.,TGTGCCAGTAGGCGGGACAGGGCCTCGTACGAGCAGTACTTC,CASRRDRASYEQYF
.,TRBJ1-1,TRBV24-1,.,TGTGCCACCAGTGAGTTTGCAGGGGTCACTGAAGCTTTCTTT,CATSEFAGVTEAFF
.,TRBJ2-3,TRBV6-2/TRBV6-3,.,TGTGCCAGCAGTTACGAATGGCATACGCAGTATTTT,CASSYEWHTQYF
TRBD2,TRBJ2-3,TRBV10-2,.,TGCGCCAGCACAACGGGGGGGTTAGATACGCAGTATTTT,CASTTGGLDTQYF
TRBD2,TRBJ2-7,TRBV19,.,TGTGCCAGTAGGAGGACCGGGACTAGCGGGTCCGACGAGCAGTACTTC,CASRRTGTSGSDEQYF
TRBD1,TRBJ2-7,TRBV6-2/TRBV6-3,.,TGTGCCAGCAGTTACCGGGACAGGGTCTACTACGAGCAGTACTTC,CASSYRDRVYYEQYF
TRBD1,TRBJ1-1,TRBV9,.,TGTGCCAGCAGCCGACGGACAGGGGGGATTTCGAACACTGAAGCTTTCTTT,CASSRRTGGISNTEAFF
TRBD1,TRBJ1-5,TRBV10-2,.,TGCGCCAGCAGATCCGGGACAGGGGATCAGCCCCAGCATTTT,CASRSGTGDQPQHF
.,TRBJ2-3,TRBV10-3,few,TGTGCCATCACCGAGTGGGACGACTCGCCGCAGTATTTT,CAITEWDDSPQYF
.,TRBJ2-5,TRBV7-3,.,TGTGCCAGCAGCCCATGGGGGCACCAGGACGGGGAGACCCAGTACTTC,CASSPWGHQDGETQYF
.,TRBJ2-4,TRBV18,.,TGTGCCAGCTCACCACCAGGGTCTCGAGGGGACATTCAGTACTTC,CASSPPGSRGDIQYF
.,TRBJ2-7,TRBV11-1,.,TGTGCCAGCAGCCCCTTCGGGGTATTATCCTACGAGCAGTACTTC,CASSPFGVLSYEQYF
.,TRBJ1-3,TRBV29-1,.,TGCAGCGTTGAAGTAAACAGCTCTGGAAACACCATATATTTT,CSVEVNSSGNTIYF
TRBD2,TRBJ2-3,TRBV4-3,.,TGCGCCAGCAGCAATCGGGGGGCAGATACGCAGTATTTT,CASSNRGADTQYF
.,TRBJ2-3,TRBV11-2,once,TGTGCCAGCAGCCAAGGCTGGAGGGGCCCAGATACGCAGTATTTT,CASSQGWRGPDTQYF
TRBD1,TRBJ2-5,TRBV5-1,.,TGCGCCAGCAGCTCCCCGGGACAGAAAGAGACCCAGTACTTC,CASSSPGQKETQYF
.,TRBJ1-3,TRBV6-5,.,TGTGCCAGTGAGAGGGGCGATGGAAACACCATATATTTT,CASERGDGNTIYF
TRBD1,TRBJ1-2,TRBV6-2/TRBV6-3,.,TGTGCCAGCAGTTACTTTGACAGGGCCTATGGCTACACCTTC,CASSYFDRAYGYTF
.,TRBJ2-5,TRBV2,.,TGTGCCAGCAAGGTGGGAGAGACCCAGTACTTC,CASKVGETQYF
.,TRBJ2-1,TRBV5-4,few,TGTGCCAGCAGCTTGGAGGAGCGGAGATACAATGAGCAGTTCTTC,CASSLEERRYNEQFF
TRBD2,TRBJ2-2,TRBV19,.,TGTGCCAGTAGTCTCGGGGGAGGGACCGGGGAGCTGTTTTTT,CASSLGGGTGELFF
.,TRBJ2-3,TRBV5-3,.,TGTGCCAGAAGCTTTGGGGAGGACTCCCGTTGCACAGATACGCAGTATTTT,CARSFGEDSRCTDTQYF
TRBD2,TRBJ2-7,TRBV29-1,few,TGCAGCATACGGGACTATCCCTCCTACGAGCAGTACTTC,CSIRDYPSYEQYF
.,TRBJ1-4,TRBV9,.,TGTGCCAGCAGCGTTGGGGGGTTAGGTGAAAAACTGTTTTTT,CASSVGGLGEKLFF
.,TRBJ2-5,TRBV19,.,TGTGCCAGTAGTATAGATACGGGGACCGCGGGAGAGACCCAGTACTTC,CASSIDTGTAGETQYF
.,TRBJ2-3,TRBV28,.,TGTGCCAGCAGGAAGAGGGGGAACACAGATACGCAGTATTTT,CASRKRGNTDTQYF
.,TRBJ1-4,TRBV6-5,once,TGTGCCAGCAGTTACTCGAGTACAATCGGAAAACTGTTTTTT,CASSYSSTIGKLFF